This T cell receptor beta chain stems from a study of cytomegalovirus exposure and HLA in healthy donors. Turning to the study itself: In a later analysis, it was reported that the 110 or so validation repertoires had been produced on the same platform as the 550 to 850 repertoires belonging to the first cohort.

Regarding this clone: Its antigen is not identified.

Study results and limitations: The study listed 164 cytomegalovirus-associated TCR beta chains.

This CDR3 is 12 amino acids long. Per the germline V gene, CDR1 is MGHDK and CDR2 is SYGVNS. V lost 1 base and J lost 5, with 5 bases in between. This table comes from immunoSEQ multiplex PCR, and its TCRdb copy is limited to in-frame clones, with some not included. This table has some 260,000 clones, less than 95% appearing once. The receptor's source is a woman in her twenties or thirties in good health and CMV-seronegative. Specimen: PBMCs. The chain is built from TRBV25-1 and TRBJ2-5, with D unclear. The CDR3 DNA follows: TGTGCCAGCAGTGAATTGGGGGAGACCCAGTACTTC. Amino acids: CASSELGETQYF.